This T cell receptor beta chain comes out of a study of blood T cell repertoires in COVID-19 (dated by TCRdb to the early 2020s). For the wider study: The collaborator samples originated in the United States, Italy and Spain and spanned the acute and convalescent phases of COVID-19. The material from the prospective study consisted of cDNA or gDNA derived from T cells, B-cell-depleted T cells, or PBMCs. The dataset comprised deeply sampled blood TCRbeta repertoires from subjects exposed to, actively infected with, or recovered from COVID-19. A freely available public database, intended as a resource for researchers studying the immune response to SARS-CoV-2, is where the repertoires were released. Samples came from the ongoing ImmuneRACE study (first 160 participants) plus 1,254 subjects from 6 global collaborators. The sample metadata nearly always contained a de-identified subject ID, COVID-19 status, age in years and sex. Where HLA class I and class II types were available, the types were taken from metadata supplied by the sample provider, not from assay-based typing.

The research as a whole found: How much clinical and demographic metadata was included differed by source and by participant, and the metadata was provided uncurated.

CDR1 is given as MNHNY and CDR2 as SVGAGI, both from the germline V gene (reference sequence). The CDR3 starts with the cysteine, ends with the phenylalanine, and has 14 residues. Only the CDR3 DNA is retained, 42 bases long and in frame from the first base. V is shortened by 0 bases, J by 1 base, and the region joining them spans 7 bases. Concerning this clone: Which antigen it targets is not known. Base qualities are not recorded, but no much larger clone differs from it by a single base.

The collaborating institutions used their own protocols to collect whole blood in K2EDTA tubes. Collaborator samples were shipped for TCRbeta analysis as frozen whole blood, isolated PBMCs, or DNA extracted from either sample type. The immunoSEQ Assay, a bias-controlled multiplex PCR, was used to amplify TCRbeta CDR3 regions from genomic DNA. On the authors' methods: The number of nucleated cells in each sample was estimated by amplification of reference gene primers within the assay. To quantify the absolute abundance of each unique TCRbeta CDR3 rearrangement, sequence reads were collapsed and filtered. For each sample, productive Simpson clonality was calculated as the square root of Simpson's diversity index over productive rearrangements. In TCRdb, the immuneACCESS table is reduced to in-frame sequences with V and J assigned. These tables do not hold every clone; where another copy was compared, an unresolved V gene accounts for under half, and the others remain unexplained. The DNA was the basis for D and trimming; V, J and clone size are from that table. Recorded for this sample are 100,000 to 150,000 clones; 70% to 90% of them occurred a single time. Of the sample, 0.95% to 1.5% falls within the top ten clones.

The chain is assembled from TRBV6-6 and TRBJ2-7; too little of a D gene remains to name it. Sequencing input: peripheral blood. The TCR originated in a woman aged 80 or older with acute or convalescent COVID-19. The sequence in DNA is TGTGCCAGCAGTTACTCGAGGCAATCCTACGAGCAGTACTTC. It is translated as CASSYSRQSYEQYF.